These 28 T cell receptor beta chains were all obtained from the same sample, sequenced in a study of T-cell reconstitution after alpha-beta-depleted transplantation in children (TCRdb year 2016). The treatment or condition label on this specimen signifies: allogeneic hematopoietic cell transplantation with graft depleted of TCRalphabeta T cells and CD19 B cells. The protocol used for the library was PCR. The instrument given in TCRdb is Illumina HiSeq 2500. TCR library preparation used molecular barcoding, with unique molecular identifiers applied to normalize quantification of the TCRbeta repertoire. TCRdb took the public reads, trimmed them with fastp at Q25, ran MiXCR for clone calling and kept in-frame beta chains. CDR3 protein sequences are deduplicated, and each keeps its most common genes and DNA. The sample table contains roughly 98,000 distinct CDR3 sequences; only one count was recorded for 15% to 18% of them. Around 19% of the sample goes to the ten largest clones.

The input for sequencing was PBMCs, mostly from graft donor cells, taken 180 days after TCRalphabeta/CD19-depleted stem cell transplant. All receptors come from a male patient between 2 and 9 years old who had a stem cell transplant for acute lymphoblastic leukemia, so the T cells may come from the graft donor.

The rearrangement links TRBV6-1 to TRBJ1-5; 7 bases agree with TRBD1. Germline V gene sequence: CDR1 MNHNS, CDR2 SASEGT. J lost 7 bases, V lost 3 bases, and 3 bases had no gene match. The CDR3 runs to 13 residues. The CDR3 DNA is TGTGCCAGCAGTGAGACAGGGTGGCAGCCCCAGCATTTT. It specifies CASSETGWQPQHF.

A few counts support this clonotype. The chain is built from TRBV10-1 and TRBJ2-2, with 8 positions matching TRBD2. With 4 bases clipped from V and 2 bases from J, the junction kept 6 bases outside the gene matches. This CDR3 comprises 16 residues. CDR1 and CDR2 (germline): WNHNN, SYGVQD (reference sequence). The CDR3 nucleotides read TGCGCCAGCAGTGCCCACGGACTAGCTAACACCGGGGAGCTGTTTTTT. The encoded protein is CASSAHGLANTGELFF.

A few counts support this clonotype. The chain recombines TRBV5-1 with TRBJ2-7; D gene ambiguous. Germline assignment: CDR1 SGHRS and CDR2 YFSETQ. CDR3 length: 13 residues. With 1 base removed from V and 5 bases from J, the gap between germline ends came to 10 bases. CDR3 bases: TGCGCCAGCAGCTTGTCGGAGCGCGACGAGCAGTACTTC. The encoded protein is CASSLSERDEQYF. Variable domain in full (rest from reference TRBV5-1 and TRBJ2-7): KAGVTQTPRYLIKTRGQQVTLSCSPISGHRSVSWYQQTPGQGLQFLFEYFSETQRNKGNFPGRFSGRQFSNSRSEMNVSTLELGDSALYLCASSLSERDEQYFGPGTRLTVT.

Only a few counts were recorded for this clonotype. The J gene is TRBJ2-1, the V gene TRBV7-7; D may be TRBD2 (6 bases). The V end was cut by 5 bases, the J end by 5 bases, with 13 bases between. In germline, CDR1 is SSHAT, CDR2 FNYEAQ (reference sequence). The CDR3 extends over 14 amino acids. The CDR3 sequence is CASSEGLLNNEQFF. CDR3 DNA sequence: TGTGCCAGCAGCGAGGGACTGCTAAACAATGAGCAGTTCTTC.

The chain employs TRBV5-1 and TRBJ2-5; D gene uncertain. V gave up 2 bases and J gave up 3 bases, with 8 bases separating them. CDR1 is SGHRS and CDR2 is YFSETQ in the germline V gene. The length of the CDR3 is 13 residues. CDR3 nucleotides: TGCGCCAGCAGCTTAGGCCCCAAAGAGACCCAGTACTTC. Translation gives CASSLGPKETQYF.

This clonotype was counted only a few times. The CDR3 spells CASSFRGSKNIQYF. The CDR3 DNA follows: TGTGCCAGCAGCTTCCGGGGTTCCAAAAACATTCAGTACTTC. The chain recombines TRBV7-9 with TRBJ2-4; tentative D call: TRBD2 (5 bases). The V end lost 3 bases, the J end lost 2 bases, and 8 bases lay between the germline ends. The length of the CDR3 is 14 residues. CDR1 is SEHNR, CDR2 FQNEAQ, per germline (reference sequence).

This clonotype came up a few times. The junction differs from germline at one of its ends, possibly a read error. V is TRBV12-3 or TRBV12-4 and J is TRBJ2-6; 9 nucleotides match TRBD1. The CDR3 is 13 residues long. CDR3 protein: CASNDRGGNVLTF. As DNA, the CDR3 is TGTGCCAGCAACGACAGGGGGGGCAACGTCCTGACTTTC.

The table lists this clonotype with many counts. The V and J genes are TRBV7-2 and TRBJ2-1, with a tentative D call TRBD1 (7 bases). Trimming removed 3 bases from V and 7 bases from J, with 16 bases in between. Germline V gene data show CDR1 as SGHTA and CDR2 as FQGNSA. The CDR3 covers 15 residues. CDR3 DNA: TGTGCCAGCAGCTTCACCAGGGGGGCAAGGAATGAGCAGTTCTTC. This translates into CASSFTRGARNEQFF.

As for this clonotype: A much larger clone differs from this one at a single base, so this may be a read error. The conserved final phenylalanine or tryptophan is absent from the CDR3, which likely points to a read error. The rearrangement uses TRBV7-2 and TRBJ1-1; D might be TRBD1 (5 bases). The CDR3 has 15 amino acids. Germline V gives CDR1 SGHTA, CDR2 FQGNSA. The V end lost 3 bases, the J end lost 1 base, and 12 bases lay between the germline ends. DNA for the CDR3: TGTGCCAGCAGCTTCGTTGGGGGAGGGAACACTGAAGCTTTCTTA. It is translated as CASSFVGGGNTEAFL.

V is TRBV30 and J is TRBJ2-7; 8 bases line up with TRBD1. The ends lost 0 bases at V and 9 bases at J; junction bases unmatched: 7. This CDR3 has 13 residues. Germline CDR1 and CDR2: GTSNPN and SVGIG (reference sequence). The CDR3 reads CAWSVQGARGQYF. The CDR3 coding sequence is TGTGCCTGGAGTGTGCAGGGGGCGCGCGGGCAGTACTTC.

The chain is built from TRBV6-2 or TRBV6-3 and TRBJ2-1, with D possibly being TRBD1 or TRBD2 (5 bases each). The germline CDR1 and CDR2 sequences are MNHEY and SVGEGT. Between the trimmed V and J ends, which lost 6 bases and 7 bases, there was a span of 13 bases. The length of the CDR3 is 13 residues. The CDR3 bases are TGTGCCAGCAGGACTGGGGGTATGAATGAGCAGTTCTTC. Amino acid sequence: CASRTGGMNEQFF.

This clonotype is classed as medium-sized (0.01 to 0.1%). The chain recombines TRBV20-1 with TRBJ1-5; the match to TRBD1 covers 9 bases. The CDR3 sequence is 14 residues long. Losses at the gene ends were 1 base for V and 4 bases for J; bases not matched to a gene: 2. The germline V gene has CDR1 DFQATT and CDR2 SNEGSKA (reference sequence). Written as DNA, the CDR3 is TGCAGTGCTAGAGTTGACAGGGGGAATCAGCCCCAGCATTTT. Translating gives CSARVDRGNQPQHF.

The V gene is TRBV4-2, the J gene TRBJ1-1; D is uncertain. Germline CDR1 reads LGHNA; CDR2 reads YNFKEQ. V lost 4 bases and J lost 3, with 18 bases in between. The CDR3 contains 16 residues. The CDR3 nucleotides are TGTGCCAGCAGCCCCGGGGTACTGAGGGTGGACACTGAAGCTTTCTTT. It encodes CASSPGVLRVDTEAFF.

There are a few counts of this clonotype. The V and J genes are TRBV12-3 or TRBV12-4 and TRBJ2-1; D is possibly TRBD2 (5 bases). This CDR3 comprises 14 residues. Trimming pared 4 bases from V and 5 bases from J, leaving 12 bases between. The CDR3 DNA follows: TGTGCCAGCAGTTCGGTCGTCGGGGACAATGAGCAGTTCTTC. Protein product: CASSSVVGDNEQFF.

Judged by abundance, this clonotype is medium-sized. The chain has TRBV5-1 and TRBJ1-6, with D hard to call. CDR3 length: 16 residues. Germline assignment: CDR1 SGHRS and CDR2 YFSETQ. Trimming took 7 bases from V and 0 from J, leaving 14 bases between them. This chain's CDR3 is CASFDGEDSYNSPLHF. CDR3 nucleotides: TGCGCCAGCTTCGACGGAGAAGACTCCTATAATTCACCCCTCCACTTT.

V and J are TRBV6-1 and TRBJ2-1; D may match TRBD1 or TRBD2 (5 bases each). The ends were cut back, 4 bases at V and 9 bases at J, with 10 bases in the middle. CDR3 length: 12 amino acids. Per germline, CDR1 MNHNS and CDR2 SASEGT. CDR3 bases: TGTGCCAGCAGTGCTGGGGGTGGTGAGCAGTTCTTC. Its protein product is CASSAGGGEQFF.

V usage is TRBV20-1 and J usage is TRBJ2-2; 9 bases are shared with TRBD1. The CDR3 consists of 16 residues. With V trimmed by 0 bases and J by 5 bases, 7 bases remained unmatched. CDR1 is DFQATT, CDR2 SNEGSKA, per germline (reference sequence). CDR3 sequence reads: CSARDVRTGATGELFF. The CDR3, as DNA: TGCAGTGCTAGAGACGTTCGGACAGGGGCGACCGGGGAGCTGTTTTTT.

This clonotype has more than one count but fewer than ten. The V call is TRBV5-1, the J call TRBJ2-3; D could derive from TRBD1 or TRBD2 (5 bases each). Trimming pared 5 bases from V and 2 bases from J, leaving 6 bases between. Germline V gives CDR1 SGHRS, CDR2 YFSETQ. The CDR3 totals 12 residues. CDR3 sequence: CASRGDTDTQYF. CDR3 nucleotide sequence: TGCGCCAGCAGGGGGGACACAGATACGCAGTATTTT.

This clonotype was seen a few times. This rearrangement joins TRBV6-5 to TRBJ2-7; the D is unclear. CDR3 length equals 14 residues. Per germline, CDR1 MNHEY and CDR2 SVGAGI. The germline V and J ends were trimmed by 2 bases and 0 bases, with 8 bases remaining between them. CDR3 sequence reads: CASSYDAVSYEQYF. The CDR3 region has the DNA TGTGCCAGCAGTTACGACGCGGTCTCCTACGAGCAGTACTTC.

The chain links TRBV20-1 to TRBJ2-2; no definite D call. Germline CDR1 DFQATT, CDR2 SNEGSKA (reference sequence). V was cut by 6 bases and J by 2 bases, with 10 bases left in between. This CDR3 is built from 13 residues. The CDR3 DNA is TGCAGTGCCACCCCGGTAAACACCGGGGAGCTGTTTTTT. Its translation: CSATPVNTGELFF.

This clonotype has only one observation. The gene calls are TRBV6-2 or TRBV6-3 and TRBJ2-2; the D is unclear. The V and J ends lost 7 bases and 1 base respectively, with 10 bases between them. CDR1 and CDR2 (germline): MNHEY, SVGEGT. CDR3 size: 14 residues. The CDR3 region has the DNA TGTGCCAGCACCAACGCGTTGAACACCGGGGAGCTGTTTTTT. The encoded protein is CASTNALNTGELFF.

This clonotype was counted between two and nine times. The DNA for the CDR3 is TGTGCCAGCAGATCGGCCTCGGGGACTAGCGGGCCATACGAGCAGTACTTC. Its translation is CASRSASGTSGPYEQYF. The rearrangement joins TRBV7-2 to TRBJ2-7; 12 positions agree with TRBD2. Germline V lookup: CDR1 SGHTA, CDR2 FQGNSA. The J segment lost 4 bases and the V segment lost 6 bases, leaving 13 bases of the junction unmatched. The CDR3 has 17 amino acids.

This chain links TRBV4-2 with TRBJ2-1, with TRBD1 identical over 12 bases. The germline CDR1 and CDR2 sequences are LGHNA and YNFKEQ. The V segment lost 6 bases and the J segment 2 bases; nucleotides outside the gene matches: 17. CDR3 length: 20 amino acids. CDR3 amino acids: CASRIRVGQGAPHPYNEQFF. Here the CDR3 DNA reads TGTGCCAGCAGGATCAGGGTGGGACAGGGGGCTCCCCATCCCTACAATGAGCAGTTCTTC.

This clonotype was recorded a few times. The gene calls are TRBV10-1 and TRBJ1-1, with D unclear. Per the germline V gene, CDR1 is WNHNN and CDR2 is SYGVQD (reference sequence). The CDR3 extends over 12 amino acids. V gave up 3 bases and J gave up 1 base, with 3 bases separating them. CDR3 nucleotides: TGCGCCAGCAGTGATCCGAACACTGAAGCTTTCTTT. Its protein product is CASSDPNTEAFF.

The chain has TRBV20-1 and TRBJ1-1; D perhaps matches TRBD1 (5 bases). Germline V gives CDR1 DFQATT, CDR2 SNEGSKA (reference sequence). This CDR3 is built from 13 residues. Trimming pared 1 base from V and 3 bases from J, leaving 9 bases between. The CDR3 here is CSARGGGDTEAFF. The CDR3 bases are TGCAGTGCTAGAGGGGGGGGGGACACTGAAGCTTTCTTT.

The V and J genes are TRBV27 and TRBJ1-5, with TRBD1 matching 8 bases. Germline lookup yields CDR1 MNHEY and CDR2 SMNVEV (reference sequence). There are 16 residues in the CDR3. The junction had 11 bases not matched to a gene; V was cut back by 4 bases and J by 6 bases. The CDR3 region has the DNA TGTGCCAGCAGTTCGTCAGGGGGCGCGCTGTTTCAGCCCCAGCATTTT. Translating it yields CASSSSGGALFQPQHF.

The gene calls are TRBV20-1 and TRBJ2-7; 8 bases align to TRBD2. The CDR3 extends over 12 amino acids. Unmatched junction bases numbered 1, after V lost 4 bases and J lost 2 bases. Germline CDR1 DFQATT, CDR2 SNEGSKA (reference sequence). CDR3 in DNA: TGCAGTGCTACCGGGGGGGCCTACGAGCAGTACTTC. As protein: CSATGGAYEQYF.

This clonotype was seen more than once but under ten times. The chain recombines TRBV10-3 with TRBJ2-7; 7 bases line up with TRBD1. The CDR3 spans 15 residues. V trimming: 4 bases; J trimming: 1 base; junction bases outside the gene matches: 7. Per the germline V gene, CDR1 is ENHRY and CDR2 is SYGVKD. The CDR3 loop is CAISVGQGVSYEQYF. Here the CDR3 DNA reads TGTGCCATCAGTGTAGGGCAGGGGGTATCCTACGAGCAGTACTTC.